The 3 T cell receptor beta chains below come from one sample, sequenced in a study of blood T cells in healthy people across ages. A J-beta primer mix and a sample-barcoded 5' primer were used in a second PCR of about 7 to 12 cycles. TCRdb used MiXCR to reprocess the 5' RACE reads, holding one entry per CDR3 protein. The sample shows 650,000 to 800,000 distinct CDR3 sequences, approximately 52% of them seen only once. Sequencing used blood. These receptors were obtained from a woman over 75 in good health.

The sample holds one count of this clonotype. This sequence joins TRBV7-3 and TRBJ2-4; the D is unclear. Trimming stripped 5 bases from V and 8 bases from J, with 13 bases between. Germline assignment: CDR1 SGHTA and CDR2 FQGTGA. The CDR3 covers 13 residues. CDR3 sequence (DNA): TGTGCCAGCAGCCCGGGCGGCGTAGACATTCAGTACTTC. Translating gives CASSPGGVDIQYF.

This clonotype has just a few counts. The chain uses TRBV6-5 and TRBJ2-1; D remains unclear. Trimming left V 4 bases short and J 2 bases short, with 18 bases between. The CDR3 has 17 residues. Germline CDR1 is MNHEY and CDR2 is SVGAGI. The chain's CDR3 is CASSSTLGPGPYNEQFF. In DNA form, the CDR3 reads TGTGCCAGCAGTTCTACTTTAGGCCCAGGCCCCTACAATGAGCAGTTCTTC.

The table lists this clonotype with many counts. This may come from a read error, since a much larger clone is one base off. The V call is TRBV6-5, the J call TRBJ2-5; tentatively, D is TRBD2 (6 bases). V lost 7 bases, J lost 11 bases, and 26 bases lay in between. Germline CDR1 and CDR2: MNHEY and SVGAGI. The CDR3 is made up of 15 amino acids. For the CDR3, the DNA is TGTGCCAGCACCCCCCGCGGGGAAAGGAGCAATGAGCAGTACTTC. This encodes CASTPRGERSNEQYF.